The present TCR beta chain was sequenced within a study of patients and donors after allogeneic stem cell transplantation. A few counts support this clonotype. TCRdb fed the RT-PCR reads into MiXCR, producing one record per CDR3 protein. Of 200,000 to 250,000 distinct CDR3 sequences in the sample, roughly two fifths were seen once. V lost 0 bases and J 10 bases, leaving 13 bases between the germline ends. The CDR3 is 15 amino acids. The gene calls are TRBV12-3 or TRBV12-4 and TRBJ1-6, with unresolved D. The sequencing input was blood, either unsorted or a sorted T cell fraction (not recorded which). This clonotype was obtained from a human donor who was either an allogeneic HSCT recipient or a stem cell or donor lymphocyte infusion donor (not recorded which). It is not recorded whose cells these are; they may come from a transplant donor. CDR3 in DNA: TGTGCCAGCAGTTTAGCGGGCAGTTTCAGGTCACCCCTCCACTTT. It specifies CASSLAGSFRSPLHF.